These 25 T cell receptor beta chains share one sample of origin, sequenced in a study of monozygotic twins with inflammatory bowel disease. One entry per CDR3 protein, without DNA, is what TCRdb gives after re-calling the 5' RACE reads. The repertoire table contains approximately 120,000 distinct CDR3 sequences. The sample consisted of blood. The receptors derive from a human donor with ulcerative colitis or Crohn's disease, or a healthy co-twin of an affected twin (not recorded which).

The V gene is TRBV24-1, the J gene TRBJ2-1; TCRdb indicates TRBD2, and absent DNA this call remains unverified. CDR1 and CDR2 (germline): KGHDR, SFDVKD. The CDR3 spans 17 residues. The CDR3 protein is CATSAGTSGGAWNEQFF.

The chain carries TRBV5-5 and TRBJ2-2; no DNA is available, so the TRBD1 call from TCRdb remains unchecked. Per germline, CDR1 SGHKS and CDR2 YYEKEE (reference sequence). The CDR3 extends over 16 amino acids. The CDR3 loop is CASSLSSGALTGELFF.

The chain recombines TRBV7-9 with TRBJ2-3. Germline assignment: CDR1 SEHNR and CDR2 FQNEAQ (reference sequence). The CDR3 contains 14 residues. CDR3 protein: CASSLEGPTDTQYF.

The V call is TRBV5-1, the J call TRBJ2-6; TCRdb selects TRBD2, and the lack of DNA leaves this call unchecked. Germline values: CDR1 SGHRS, CDR2 YFSETQ. This CDR3 is built from 17 residues. The CDR3 here is CASGPPGLFSGANVLTF.

The chain combines TRBV10-3 with TRBJ1-1; TCRdb reports TRBD1, a call that lacks DNA to check it against. CDR1 and CDR2 (germline): ENHRY, SYGVKD. CDR3 length equals 14 residues. The CDR3 loop reads CASWTGAGDTEAFF.

V gene TRBV27 combines with J gene TRBJ2-1; the D call of TRBD2 rests on TCRdb alone, since no DNA is present to check it. Germline assignment: CDR1 MNHEY and CDR2 SMNVEV (reference sequence). The CDR3 is 16 residues long. The CDR3: CASSLSGVAGDNEQFF.

The chain combines TRBV18 with TRBJ2-7; TCRdb's assignment of TRBD1 cannot be checked, as there is no DNA. CDR3 length: 15 residues. Germline V gives CDR1 KGHSH, CDR2 LQKENI. The CDR3 reads CASSPPSTGTYEQYF.

J is TRBJ1-6 and V is TRBV28. The CDR3 is made up of 17 amino acids. The germline V gene encodes CDR1 MDHEN and CDR2 SYDVKM. The CDR3 protein is CASRASVVRSYNSPLHF.

This rearrangement joins TRBV5-1 to TRBJ2-1; TCRdb names TRBD2, which stays unverified in the absence of DNA. Germline assignment: CDR1 SGHRS and CDR2 YFSETQ. This CDR3 comprises 12 residues. CDR3 protein: CASSVGTLEQFF.

The V call is TRBV28, the J call TRBJ2-1; without DNA, the TCRdb call of TRBD2 cannot be checked. The CDR3 extends over 15 amino acids. Germline V gene sequence: CDR1 MDHEN, CDR2 SYDVKM. CDR3 sequence reads: CASSPPSRSHSEQFF.

This sequence joins TRBV7-9 and TRBJ2-7; TCRdb designates TRBD1, a call that cannot be tested without DNA. CDR1 and CDR2 from the germline V gene are SEHNR and FQNEAQ (reference sequence). CDR3 length: 15 residues. CDR3 amino acids: CASSPPGTVSYEQYF. The full variable domain, rest sourced from reference TRBV7-9 and TRBJ2-7, is DTGVSQNPRHKITKRGQNVTFRCDPISEHNRLYWYRQTLGQGPEFLTYFQNEAQLEKSRLLSDRFSAERPKGSFSTLEIQRTEQGDSAMYLCASSPPGTVSYEQYFGPGTRLTVT.

The rearrangement uses TRBV18 and TRBJ2-7. The CDR3 totals 14 residues. The germline CDR1 and CDR2 sequences are KGHSH and LQKENI. The CDR3 reads CASSPLQSAYEQYF.

The rearrangement links TRBV6-1 to TRBJ2-5; the D call from TCRdb, TRBD1, cannot be confirmed without DNA. Germline V gene lookup returns CDR1 MNHNS and CDR2 SASEGT. This CDR3 is 14 amino acids long. The CDR3 here is CASSRQGWRETQYF.

The V call is TRBV28, the J call TRBJ2-3. This CDR3 spans 13 amino acids. Germline V gene lookup returns CDR1 MDHEN and CDR2 SYDVKM. This CDR3 is CASSQPSTDTQYF.

CDR3 region: CSVSGGGETQYF. The chain is built from TRBV20-1 and TRBJ2-5; TCRdb reports TRBD2, a call that lacks DNA to check it against. The germline V gene encodes CDR1 DFQATT and CDR2 SNEGSKA (reference sequence). The CDR3 length is 12 residues.

The chain uses TRBV7-9 and TRBJ2-1; the D call of TRBD2 rests on TCRdb alone, since no DNA is present to check it. Germline V gives CDR1 SEHNR, CDR2 FQNEAQ (reference sequence). The CDR3 loop spans 14 amino acids. CDR3 in amino acids: CASSTLAGGDEQFF. The entire variable domain, with the rest obtained from reference TRBV7-9 and TRBJ2-1, is as follows: DTGVSQNPRHKITKRGQNVTFRCDPISEHNRLYWYRQTLGQGPEFLTYFQNEAQLEKSRLLSDRFSAERPKGSFSTLEIQRTEQGDSAMYLCASSTLAGGDEQFFGPGTRLTVL.

The J gene is TRBJ2-7, the V gene TRBV28; checking the TCRdb D call of TRBD1 is not possible without DNA. This CDR3 has 14 amino acids. Looked up from germline, CDR1 is MDHEN and CDR2 is SYDVKM. The CDR3 region is CASTPSGAIYEQYF.

The chain's CDR3 is CASSLGVGTDTQYF. The V call is TRBV5-1, the J call TRBJ2-3. CDR3 length: 14 amino acids. Germline V gene sequence: CDR1 SGHRS, CDR2 YFSETQ.

This chain connects TRBV29-1 to TRBJ2-1; checking the TCRdb D call of TRBD2 is not possible without DNA. The CDR3 loop spans 14 amino acids. The germline CDR1 and CDR2 sequences are SQVTM and ANQGSEA. CDR3 region: CSVDLTSGYNEQFF.

The chain recombines TRBV29-1 with TRBJ1-2. CDR3 length: 12 residues. Germline CDR1 reads SQVTM; CDR2 reads ANQGSEA. CDR3 region: CSVSRSVHGYTF.

The chain is built from TRBV7-9 and TRBJ1-4; TCRdb returns TRBD1, unconfirmable since there is no DNA. Germline CDR1 SEHNR, CDR2 FQNEAQ (reference sequence). The CDR3 covers 17 residues. The chain's CDR3 is CAGSRGVSSATNEKLFF.

The chain links TRBV7-2 to TRBJ2-3; TCRdb designates TRBD2, a call that cannot be tested without DNA. The germline CDR1 and CDR2 sequences are SGHTA and FQGNSA. The CDR3 has 15 residues. The CDR3 loop reads CASSPRLAVTDTQYF.

This rearrangement joins TRBV28 to TRBJ2-2. The length of the CDR3 is 12 residues. Germline V CDR1 and CDR2: MDHEN, SYDVKM. The CDR3 spells CASSSHTGELFF.

The chain couples TRBV3-1 to TRBJ1-1. Germline V gene lookup returns CDR1 LGHDT and CDR2 YNNKEL (reference sequence). The CDR3 spans 14 residues. CDR3 protein: CASSQADFGTEAFF.

J is TRBJ1-4 and V is TRBV7-6. Germline V CDR1 and CDR2: SGHVS, FNYEAQ. The CDR3 loop spans 14 amino acids. The CDR3: CASSLEAVNEKLFF.